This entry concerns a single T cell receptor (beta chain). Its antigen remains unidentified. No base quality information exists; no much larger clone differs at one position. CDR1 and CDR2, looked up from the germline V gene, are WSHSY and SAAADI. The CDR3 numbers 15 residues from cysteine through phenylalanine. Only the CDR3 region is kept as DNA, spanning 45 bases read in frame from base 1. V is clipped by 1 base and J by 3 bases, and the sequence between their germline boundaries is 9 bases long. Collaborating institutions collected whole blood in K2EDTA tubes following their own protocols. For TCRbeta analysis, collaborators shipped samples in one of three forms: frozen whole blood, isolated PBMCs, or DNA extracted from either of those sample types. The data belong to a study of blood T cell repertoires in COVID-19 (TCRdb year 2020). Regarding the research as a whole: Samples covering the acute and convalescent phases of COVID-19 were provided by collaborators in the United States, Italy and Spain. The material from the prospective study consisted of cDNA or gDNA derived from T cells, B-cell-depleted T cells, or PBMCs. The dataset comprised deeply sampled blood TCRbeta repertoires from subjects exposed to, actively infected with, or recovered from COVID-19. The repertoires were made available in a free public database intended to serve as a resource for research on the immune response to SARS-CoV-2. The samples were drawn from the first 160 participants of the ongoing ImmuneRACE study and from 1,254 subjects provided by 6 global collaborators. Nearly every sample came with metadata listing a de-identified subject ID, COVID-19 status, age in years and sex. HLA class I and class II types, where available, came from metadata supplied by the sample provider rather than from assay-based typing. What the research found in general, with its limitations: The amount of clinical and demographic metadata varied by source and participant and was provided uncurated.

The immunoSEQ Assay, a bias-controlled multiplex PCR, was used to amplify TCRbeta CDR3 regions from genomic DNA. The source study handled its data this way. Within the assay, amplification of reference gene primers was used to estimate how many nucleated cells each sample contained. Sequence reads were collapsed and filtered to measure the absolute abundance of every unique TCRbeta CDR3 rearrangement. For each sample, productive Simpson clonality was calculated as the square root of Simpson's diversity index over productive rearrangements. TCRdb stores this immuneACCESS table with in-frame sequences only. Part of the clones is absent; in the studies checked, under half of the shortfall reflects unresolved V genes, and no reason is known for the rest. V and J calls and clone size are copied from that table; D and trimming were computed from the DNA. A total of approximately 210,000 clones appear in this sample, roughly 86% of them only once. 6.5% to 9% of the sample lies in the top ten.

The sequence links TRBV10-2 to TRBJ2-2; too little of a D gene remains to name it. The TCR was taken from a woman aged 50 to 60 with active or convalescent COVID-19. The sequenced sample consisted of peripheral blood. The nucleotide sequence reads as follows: TGCGCCAGCAGTGAGTACCTTGAGGACACCGGGGAGCTGTTTTTT. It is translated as CASSEYLEDTGELFF.